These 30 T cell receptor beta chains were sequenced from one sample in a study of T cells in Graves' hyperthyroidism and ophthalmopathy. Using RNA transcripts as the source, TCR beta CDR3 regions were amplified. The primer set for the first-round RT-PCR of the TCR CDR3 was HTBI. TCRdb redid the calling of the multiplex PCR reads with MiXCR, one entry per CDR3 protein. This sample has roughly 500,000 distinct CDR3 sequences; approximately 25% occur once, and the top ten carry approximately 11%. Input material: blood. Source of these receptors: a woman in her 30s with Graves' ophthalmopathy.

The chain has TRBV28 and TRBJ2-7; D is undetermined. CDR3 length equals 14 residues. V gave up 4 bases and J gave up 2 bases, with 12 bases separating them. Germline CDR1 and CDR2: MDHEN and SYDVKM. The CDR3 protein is CASSSAVRTYEQYF. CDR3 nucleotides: TGTGCCAGCAGTTCCGCAGTACGAACCTACGAGCAGTACTTC. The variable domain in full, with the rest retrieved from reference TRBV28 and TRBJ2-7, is DVKVTQSSRYLVKRTGEKVFLECVQDMDHENMFWYRQDPGLGLRLIYFSYDVKMKEKGDIPEGYSVSREKKERFSLILESASTNQTSMYLCASSSAVRTYEQYFGPGTRLTVT.

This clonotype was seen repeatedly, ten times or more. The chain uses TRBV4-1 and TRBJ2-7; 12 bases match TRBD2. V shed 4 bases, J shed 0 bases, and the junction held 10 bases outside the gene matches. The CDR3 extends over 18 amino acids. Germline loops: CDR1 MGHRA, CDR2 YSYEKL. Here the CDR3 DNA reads TGCGCCAGCAGCCGACAGACTAGCGGGGGAGCGAGCTCCTACGAGCAGTACTTC. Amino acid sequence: CASSRQTSGGASSYEQYF.

In DNA form, the CDR3 reads TGTGCCAGCAGTCTAGTACAGGGGGCGGTGATTGGCTACACCTTC. This encodes CASSLVQGAVIGYTF. The chain employs TRBV6-1 and TRBJ1-2, with TRBD1 matching over 9 bases. CDR1 is MNHNS, CDR2 SASEGT, per germline. The trim removed 5 bases at V and 7 bases at J, leaving 11 bases unmatched. The CDR3 covers 15 residues.

Written as DNA, the CDR3 is TGTGCCAGCAGTCCTTTTCCTCCGGGACAGGGTCGTGGCTACACCTTC. Residues: CASSPFPPGQGRGYTF. V usage is TRBV27 and J usage is TRBJ1-2; 9 bases fit TRBD1. J gave up 7 bases and V 5 bases, and 14 bases lay outside the gene matches. This CDR3 has 16 amino acids. Germline-derived CDR1 and CDR2 are MNHEY and SMNVEV (reference sequence).

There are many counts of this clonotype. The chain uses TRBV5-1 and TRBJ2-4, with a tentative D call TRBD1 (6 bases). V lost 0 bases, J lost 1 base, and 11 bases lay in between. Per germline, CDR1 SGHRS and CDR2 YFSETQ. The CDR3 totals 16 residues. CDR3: CASSLDRVWAKNIQYF. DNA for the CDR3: TGCGCCAGCAGCTTGGACAGGGTATGGGCCAAAAACATTCAGTACTTC.

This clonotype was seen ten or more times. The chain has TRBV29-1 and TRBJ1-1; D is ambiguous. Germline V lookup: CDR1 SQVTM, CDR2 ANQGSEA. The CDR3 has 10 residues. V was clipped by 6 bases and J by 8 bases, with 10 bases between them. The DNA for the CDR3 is TGCAGCGTCCAGGACGGGGAAGCTTTCTTT. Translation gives CSVQDGEAFF.

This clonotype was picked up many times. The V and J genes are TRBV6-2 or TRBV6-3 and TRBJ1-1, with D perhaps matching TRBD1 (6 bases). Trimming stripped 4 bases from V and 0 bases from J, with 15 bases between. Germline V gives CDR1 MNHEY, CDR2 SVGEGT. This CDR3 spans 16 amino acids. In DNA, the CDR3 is TGTGCCAGCAGTTCCGGCGGGACAACAATGAACACTGAAGCTTTCTTT. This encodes CASSSGGTTMNTEAFF.

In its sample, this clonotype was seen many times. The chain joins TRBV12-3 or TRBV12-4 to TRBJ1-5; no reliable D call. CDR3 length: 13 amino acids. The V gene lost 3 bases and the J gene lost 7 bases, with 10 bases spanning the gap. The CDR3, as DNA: TGTGCCAGCAGTTTTAGAGGAGCCCAGCCCCAGCATTTT. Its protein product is CASSFRGAQPQHF.

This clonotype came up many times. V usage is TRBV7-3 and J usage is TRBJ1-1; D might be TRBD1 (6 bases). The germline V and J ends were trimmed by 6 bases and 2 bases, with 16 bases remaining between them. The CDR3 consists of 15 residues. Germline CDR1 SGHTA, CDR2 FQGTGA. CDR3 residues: CASRNTGQANTEAFF. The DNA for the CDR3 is TGTGCCAGCAGGAATACGGGACAAGCAAACACTGAAGCTTTCTTT.

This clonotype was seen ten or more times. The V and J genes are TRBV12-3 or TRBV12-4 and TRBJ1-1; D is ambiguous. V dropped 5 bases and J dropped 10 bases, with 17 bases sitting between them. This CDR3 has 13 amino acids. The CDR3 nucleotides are TGTGCCAGCAGTCCCCGCCGCCGAATGCGAGCTTTCTTT. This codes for CASSPRRRMRAFF.

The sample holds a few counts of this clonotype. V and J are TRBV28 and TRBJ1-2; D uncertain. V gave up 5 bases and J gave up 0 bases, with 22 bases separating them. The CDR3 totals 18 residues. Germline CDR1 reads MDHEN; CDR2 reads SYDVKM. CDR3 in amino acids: CASSTLRSAPGSNYGYTF. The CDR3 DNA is TGTGCCAGCAGTACCTTGCGATCCGCCCCAGGATCTAACTATGGCTACACCTTC.

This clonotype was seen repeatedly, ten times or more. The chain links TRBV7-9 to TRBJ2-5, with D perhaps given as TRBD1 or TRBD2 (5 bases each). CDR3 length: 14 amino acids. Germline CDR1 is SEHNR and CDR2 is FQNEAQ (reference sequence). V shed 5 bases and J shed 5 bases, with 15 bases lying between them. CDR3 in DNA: TGTGCCAGCAGCCAAAAGGGGACGGGGGAGACCCAGTACTTC. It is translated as CASSQKGTGETQYF.

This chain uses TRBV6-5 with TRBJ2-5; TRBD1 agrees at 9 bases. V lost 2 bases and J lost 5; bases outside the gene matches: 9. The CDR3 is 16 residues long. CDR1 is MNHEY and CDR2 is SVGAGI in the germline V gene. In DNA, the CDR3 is TGTGCCAGCAGTTACACCCGGGACAGGGCGGGGGAGACCCAGTACTTC. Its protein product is CASSYTRDRAGETQYF.

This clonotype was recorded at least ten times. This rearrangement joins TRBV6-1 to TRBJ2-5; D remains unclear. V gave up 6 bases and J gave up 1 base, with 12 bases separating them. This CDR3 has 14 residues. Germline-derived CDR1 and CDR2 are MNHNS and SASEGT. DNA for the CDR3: TGTGCCAGCAGCGAGACGGCTCTCCAAGAGACCCAGTACTTC. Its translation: CASSETALQETQYF.

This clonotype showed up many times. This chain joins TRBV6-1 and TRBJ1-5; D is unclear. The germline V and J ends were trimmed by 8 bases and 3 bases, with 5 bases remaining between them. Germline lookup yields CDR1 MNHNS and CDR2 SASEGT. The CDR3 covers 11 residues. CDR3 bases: TGTGCCAGCCAACTCAATCAGCCCCAGCATTTT. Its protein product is CASQLNQPQHF.

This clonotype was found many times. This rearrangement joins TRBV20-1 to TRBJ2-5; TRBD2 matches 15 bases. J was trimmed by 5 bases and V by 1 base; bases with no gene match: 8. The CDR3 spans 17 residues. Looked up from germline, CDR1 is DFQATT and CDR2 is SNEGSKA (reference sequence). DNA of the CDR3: TGCAGTGCTAGAGCCGGGACTAGCGGGGGGTGGTGGGAGACCCAGTACTTC. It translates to CSARAGTSGGWWETQYF.

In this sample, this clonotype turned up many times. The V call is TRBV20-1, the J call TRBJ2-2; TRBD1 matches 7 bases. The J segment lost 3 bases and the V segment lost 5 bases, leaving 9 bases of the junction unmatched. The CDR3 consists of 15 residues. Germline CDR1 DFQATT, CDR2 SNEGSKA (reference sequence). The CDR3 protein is CSADPGTDYTGELFF. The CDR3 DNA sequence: TGCAGTGCTGACCCCGGGACAGACTACACCGGGGAGCTGTTTTTT.

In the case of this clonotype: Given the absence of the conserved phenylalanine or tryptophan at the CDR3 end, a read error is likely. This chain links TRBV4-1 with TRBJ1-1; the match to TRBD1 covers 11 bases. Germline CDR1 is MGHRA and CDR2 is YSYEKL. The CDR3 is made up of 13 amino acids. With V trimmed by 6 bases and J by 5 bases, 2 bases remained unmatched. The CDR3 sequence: CASRGQGGTEAFV. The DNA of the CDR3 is TGCGCCAGCAGGGGACAGGGGGGGACTGAAGCTTTCGTT.

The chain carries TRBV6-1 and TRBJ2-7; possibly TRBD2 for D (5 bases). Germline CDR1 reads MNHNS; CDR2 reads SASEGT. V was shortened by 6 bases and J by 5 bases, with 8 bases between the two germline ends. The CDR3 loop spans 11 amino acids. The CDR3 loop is CASRLVHEQYF. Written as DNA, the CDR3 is TGTGCCAGCAGACTAGTTCACGAGCAGTACTTC.

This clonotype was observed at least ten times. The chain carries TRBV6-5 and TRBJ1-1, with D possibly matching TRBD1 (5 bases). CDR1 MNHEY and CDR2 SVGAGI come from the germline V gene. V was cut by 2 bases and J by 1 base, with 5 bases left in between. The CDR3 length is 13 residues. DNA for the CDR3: TGTGCCAGCAGTTACGGGGGGAACACTGAAGCTTTCTTT. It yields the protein CASSYGGNTEAFF.

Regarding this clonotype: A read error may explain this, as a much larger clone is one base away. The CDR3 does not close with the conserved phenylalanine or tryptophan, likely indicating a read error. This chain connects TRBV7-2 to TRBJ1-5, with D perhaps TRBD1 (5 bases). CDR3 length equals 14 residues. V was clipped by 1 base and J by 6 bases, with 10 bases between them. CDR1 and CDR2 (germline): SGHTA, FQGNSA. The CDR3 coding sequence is TGTGCCAGCAGCTTAGTTGGGGGAACTCAGCCCCAGCATTTG. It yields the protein CASSLVGGTQPQHL.

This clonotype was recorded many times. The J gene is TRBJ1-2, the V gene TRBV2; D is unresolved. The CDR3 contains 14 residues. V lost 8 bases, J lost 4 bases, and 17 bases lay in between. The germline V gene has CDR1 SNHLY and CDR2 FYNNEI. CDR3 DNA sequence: TGTGCCAGCTGGGCGGGAATCCCCTCCTATGGCTACACCTTC. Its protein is CASWAGIPSYGYTF. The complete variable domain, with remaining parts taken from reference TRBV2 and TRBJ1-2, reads EPEVTQTPSHQVTQMGQEVILRCVPISNHLYFYWYRQILGQKVEFLVSFYNNEISEKSEIFDDQFSVERPDGSNFTLKIRSTKLEDSAMYFCASWAGIPSYGYTFGSGTRLTVV.

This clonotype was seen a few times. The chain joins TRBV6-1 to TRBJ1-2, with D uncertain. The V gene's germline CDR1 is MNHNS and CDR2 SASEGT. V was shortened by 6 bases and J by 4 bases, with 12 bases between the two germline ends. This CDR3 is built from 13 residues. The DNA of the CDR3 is TGTGCCAGCAGCCTACATTCCTCCTATGGCTACACCTTC. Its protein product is CASSLHSSYGYTF.

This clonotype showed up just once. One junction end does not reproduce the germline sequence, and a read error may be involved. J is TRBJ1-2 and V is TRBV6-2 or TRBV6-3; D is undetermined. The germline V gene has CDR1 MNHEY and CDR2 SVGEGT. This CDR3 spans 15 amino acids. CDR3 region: CASSYSSGDNYGYSF. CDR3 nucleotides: TGTGCCAGCAGTTACTCGAGCGGAGATAACTATGGCTACAGCTTC.

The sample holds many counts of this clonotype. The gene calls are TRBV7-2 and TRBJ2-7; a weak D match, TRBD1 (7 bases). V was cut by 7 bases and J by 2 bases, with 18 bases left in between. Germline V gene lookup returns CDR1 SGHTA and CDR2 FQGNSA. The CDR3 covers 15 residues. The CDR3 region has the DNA TGTGCCAGCAAAAGATCAGGGGGGCACGCCTACGAGCAGTACTTC. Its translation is CASKRSGGHAYEQYF.

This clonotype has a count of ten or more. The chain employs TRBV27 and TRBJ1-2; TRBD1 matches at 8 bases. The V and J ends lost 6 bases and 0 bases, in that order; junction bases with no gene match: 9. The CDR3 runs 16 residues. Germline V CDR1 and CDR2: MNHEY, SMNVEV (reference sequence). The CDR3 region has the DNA TGTGCCAGCAGGAGACAGGGGCAAGGGCCTAACTATGGCTACACCTTC. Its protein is CASRRQGQGPNYGYTF.

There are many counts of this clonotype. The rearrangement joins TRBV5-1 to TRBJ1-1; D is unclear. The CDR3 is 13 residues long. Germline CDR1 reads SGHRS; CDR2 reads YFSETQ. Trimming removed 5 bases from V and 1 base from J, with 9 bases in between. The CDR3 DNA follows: TGCGCCAGCAGTGAACAACCGAACACTGAAGCTTTCTTT. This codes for CASSEQPNTEAFF.

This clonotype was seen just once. CDR3 DNA sequence: TGTGCCAGCAGTTCCGGGACCAGCCTCAACTACGAGCAGTACTTC. Residues: CASSSGTSLNYEQYF. The chain has TRBV27 and TRBJ2-7; perhaps D is TRBD1 or TRBD2 (5 bases each). The CDR3 length is 15 residues. Deletions cut 4 bases from V and 3 bases from J, with 16 bases between. Per the germline V gene, CDR1 is MNHEY and CDR2 is SMNVEV (reference sequence).

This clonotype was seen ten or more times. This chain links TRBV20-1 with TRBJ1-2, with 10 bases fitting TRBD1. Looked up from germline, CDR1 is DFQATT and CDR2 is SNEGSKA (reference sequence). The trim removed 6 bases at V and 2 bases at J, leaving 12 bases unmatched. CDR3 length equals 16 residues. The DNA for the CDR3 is TGCAGTGCGGCACCGGGACAGGGGATACAAAACTATGGCTACACCTTC. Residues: CSAAPGQGIQNYGYTF.

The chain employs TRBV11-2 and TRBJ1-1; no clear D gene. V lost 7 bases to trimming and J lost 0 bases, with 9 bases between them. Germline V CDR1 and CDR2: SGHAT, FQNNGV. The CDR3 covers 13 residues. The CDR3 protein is CASTLTLNTEAFF. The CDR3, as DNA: TGTGCCAGCACCCTGACCCTGAACACTGAAGCTTTCTTT.